This TCR beta chain was profiled in a study of blood T cell repertoires in COVID-19. Study details: Whether acute or convalescent, the COVID-19 samples came from the United States, Italy and Spain. In each case, the material was cDNA or gDNA derived from T cells, B-cell-depleted T cells, or PBMCs.

Per the original methods: By means of reference gene primer amplification, nucleated cell counts were estimated. Profiling relied on immunoSEQ multiplex PCR, and the TCRdb table lists in-frame clones only, not all of them. The D gene and trimming were derived from the DNA, and the V and J assignments and clone size from that table. The sample carries 200,000 to 250,000 clones, 85% recorded once. Unmatched junction bases numbered 9, after V lost 0 bases and J lost 4 bases. The CDR3 has 18 residues. Per the germline V gene, CDR1 is SGHKS and CDR2 is YYEKEE (reference sequence). Followed over time, Seattle patients had been enrolled while infection was active.

This chain joins TRBV5-5 and TRBJ2-7; 14 bases agree with TRBD2. The sequence was obtained from a woman between 65 and 79 years old with COVID-19, enrolled during active disease. Sequenced material: peripheral blood. The CDR3 DNA is TGTGCCAGCAGCTTGGCGAGGGGACTAGCGGGAGTGGCATACGAGCAGTACTTC. Its translation: CASSLARGLAGVAYEQYF.